This T cell receptor beta chain was recovered during a study of beta chain features in type 1 diabetes. Study context: Healthy donors and patients showed comparable age, gender and cell yields. Study observations and caveats: Within the patient group, naive, central memory and Treg TCRB repertoires appeared more similar to each other than within healthy donors.

V shed 4 bases and J 4 bases; nucleotides not matched to a gene: 4. Germline lookup yields CDR1 GTSNPN and CDR2 SVGIG (reference sequence). The CDR3 spans 14 residues. As for this clone: Its antigen is not identified.

The sequenced template was cDNA made from the entire isolated RNA. Method: immunoSEQ multiplex PCR; TCRdb's copy keeps in-frame clones and lacks some. Here the sample spans 330,000 or so clones, roughly a fifth being singletons. A single heparinised blood sample, averaging around 120 mL, was obtained per donor. CD45RO/CCR7/CD25/CD127/CD95/CD27 staining was used to isolate CD4+ naive, central memory, regulatory and stem cell-like memory cells by sorting. Sequenced input: naive CD4+ T cells from blood. The rearrangement uses TRBV30 and TRBJ2-2, with 9 bases fitting TRBD2. The TCR sequence derives from a woman between 18 and 30 years old in good health. The chain's CDR3 is CAWTSGILTGELFF. In DNA, the CDR3 is TGTGCCTGGACTAGCGGGATTCTCACCGGGGAGCTGTTTTTT.